This record looks at one TCR beta chain sequence and its context. Its antigen is not known. The entirety of the isolated RNA underwent reverse transcription, so expressed TCRB transcripts were sequenced. The repertoire was sequenced with immunoSEQ multiplex PCR; TCRdb's copy has only in-frame clones and lacks some. Of 150,000 or so clones listed, approximately 9.8% are singletons. The sample is drawn from a study of beta chain features in type 1 diabetes. Whole-study results and caveats: There was a moderate but significant shortening of TCRB CDR3s in all four CD4+ subsets of Type 1 diabetes patients. A closer apparent resemblance between naive, central memory and Treg TCRB repertoires was seen in patients than in healthy donors.

From germline, CDR1 is ENHRY and CDR2 SYGVKD. The CDR3 runs to 14 residues. The V and J ends lost 7 bases and 2 bases respectively, with 12 bases between them. Researchers reported sorting CD4+ naive, central memory, regulatory and stem cell-like memory cells via CD45RO/CCR7/CD25/CD127/CD95/CD27. The sequenced sample consisted of central memory CD4+ T cells from blood. This sequence joins TRBV10-3 and TRBJ1-3; D is uncertain. This clonotype was sampled from a woman in her thirties or forties in good health. This CDR3 reads CAITRELAGNTIYF. The DNA of the CDR3 is TGTGCCATCACGAGGGAGTTAGCTGGAAACACCATATATTTT.